This T cell receptor beta chain was captured in a study of PD-L1 blockade in urothelial cancer. Study information: At 3 weeks after treatment start (second dose) and again at 6 weeks, blood was analyzed. Specimens of blood held a median count of approximately 150,000 T cells.

As to time point: pretreatment peripheral blood. V was trimmed by 3 bases and J by 8 bases, leaving 16 bases between them. CDR1 SGHVS and CDR2 FQNEAQ come from the germline V gene. The CDR3 spans 15 residues. Spike-ins of synthetic TCR analog templates went into each PCR. Sequenced by immunoSEQ multiplex PCR; TCRdb stores in-frame clones only, minus some. This table has 55,000 to 80,000 clones, approximately 84% appearing once. The source material was PBMCs, sampled around atezolizumab (anti-PD-L1) treatment. The chain recombines TRBV7-8 with TRBJ1-4, with a possible D match to TRBD1 (5 bases). This TCR derives from a man in his sixties with urothelial cancer. CDR3 DNA: TGTGCCAGCAGCTTCCCCGCGGGGCGGAAGGAAAAACTGTTTTTT. This gives the protein CASSFPAGRKEKLFF.